This T cell receptor beta chain was profiled in a study of T cell responses to AZD1222 COVID-19 vaccine. CDR1 MNHEY and CDR2 SVGAGI come from the germline V gene. V shed 7 bases and J 3 bases; nucleotides not matched to a gene: 4. CDR3 length equals 13 residues. TCRdb keeps only in-frame clones here, not all; method: immunoSEQ multiplex PCR. The sample has about 100,000 clones; about 93% are singletons. Turning to this clone: What it binds is not known.

The study's findings and limits: Every sample of the repertoires postdated the peak T cell response. White British ancestry dominated among donors, who included more females, and clonal diversity was possibly underestimated. At baseline, seropositivity was found in only six or seven AZD1222 recipients.

Second-dose timings of about 4 or about 12 weeks were pooled. V usage is TRBV6-5 and J usage is TRBJ2-7; 9 bases match TRBD1. Sequences were derived from peripheral blood, sampled 28 days after the second AZD1222 dose. This clonotype was sampled from an adult who received the AZD1222 COVID-19 vaccine. The CDR3: CASKLGQGYEQYF. CDR3 coding DNA: TGTGCCAGCAAGCTGGGACAGGGCTACGAGCAGTACTTC.